This section outlines one T cell receptor beta chain sequence together with its context. The specificity of this receptor is unknown. Qualities for individual bases were not recorded, and no much larger clone is one base off. This sample was included in a study of T cells in Graves' hyperthyroidism and ophthalmopathy (dated by TCRdb to between 2019 and 2020). Background on the whole study: Peripheral blood was sampled at the time of initial diagnosis, prior to any treatment. A discovery cohort of around 100 patients, 43 with Graves' ophthalmopathy and approximately 55 with stable Graves' hyperthyroidism, was used to find distinguishing TCR V-J signatures. Whether ophthalmopathy could be predicted prospectively was tested in an independent validation cohort made up of approximately 19 hyperthyroidism patients plus 17 patients who later progressed to ophthalmopathy. The roughly 91 discovery patients were randomly split 7:3 into training and test sets. In more than 5 Graves' hyperthyroidism patients, the study also compared T-cell repertoires from thyroid tissue with T-cell repertoires from blood. After sampling, hyperthyroidism patients received methimazole starting at 30 mg daily, and ophthalmopathy patients received high-dose intravenous methylprednisolone. The paper describes TCR Vbeta CDR3 sequencing of 120 to 150 peripheral blood samples, made up of 43 ophthalmopathy patients, 70 to 75 hyperthyroidism patients and around 17 progressor patients.

Stable Graves' hyperthyroidism was defined as no progression to ophthalmopathy during 18 months of follow-up. Hyperthyroidism patients were newly diagnosed, had a disease duration of under 2 months, and were aged 18 to 65 years. Exclusion was applied to patients with uncontrolled infections, other autoimmune diseases, pregnancy or lactation. Diagnoses relied on clinical symptoms, serum thyroxine and TRAb, thyroid ultrasound and orbital computed tomography. PBMCs were separated from about 10 ml of fresh peripheral blood using Ficoll-Paque density gradient centrifugation. Total RNA was extracted with Trizol reagent, and quality was checked on an Agilent 2100 Bioanalyzer. Taken from cysteine to phenylalanine, the CDR3 has 16 residues. The retained sequence is limited to the CDR3, 48 bases, with the frame set at the first base. CDR1 is given as GTSNPN and CDR2 as SVGIG, both from the germline V gene (reference sequence). V is clipped by 5 bases and J by 6 bases, and the sequence between their germline boundaries is 23 bases long.

Amplification of TCR beta CDR3 regions was carried out from RNA transcripts. The TCR CDR3 was subjected to a first round of RT-PCR using the HTBI primer set and the Qiagen OneStep RT-PCR kit. The libraries were constructed in a second round of multiplex PCR and then size-selected and purified. The libraries were sequenced on an Illumina HiSeq2000 using paired-end 100 bp reads. Per the source publication's procedure: SOAPnuke was used to process the raw data, throwing out any read that contained adapters or uncalled bases, had a mean Phred below 15, or lacked an exact constant-primer or identifier match. High-quality paired reads were merged with COPE v1.2.5, and unique nucleotide sequences were defined as clonotypes. MiTCR v1.1 was used to align clonotypes to the IMGT TRBV, TRBD and TRBJ reference segments. Only V-J combinations with frequency above 0.0001, covering 99.2% of repertoires, were analysed. A TCS score was defined as the ratio of F50 (clonal expansion) to E x V (chaos), with BLOSUM62-based TCRdist applied between CDR3 peptides within each V-J. Welch's t-statistics and random forest reduced 514 V-J features to 13, which were used in a naive Bayes classifier (R e1071). Using fastp at Q25 and MiXCR, TCRdb reprocessed the public reads and kept productive beta chains. One record per CDR3 amino acid sequence lists the most common genes and DNA. Here the V and J calls rest on TCRdb's processing, not on the authors' analysis. The sample table holds roughly 330,000 distinct CDR3 sequences, of which around 16% were seen once. Roughly a third of the sample comes from the top ten.

Overall study results and their limits: Sample size was not statistically predetermined, and investigators were not blinded to group allocation. Most expanded thyroid clonotypes (frequency above 0.001) were also detected in blood, suggesting blood repertoires may reflect thyroid immune responses. During validation, the model predicted progression to ophthalmopathy a median of about 6.5 months ahead of onset, with around 70% sensitivity and roughly 72% specificity. Ophthalmopathy was separated from stable hyperthyroidism by a 13 V-J signature model, with roughly 88% sensitivity and 81% to 82% specificity obtained in cross-validation and 80%/75% obtained in testing.

The TCR comes from a man aged 30-40 years with Graves' hyperthyroidism. Sequenced sample: blood. The chain employs TRBV30 and TRBJ2-1, with the D segment identity uncertain. In nucleotide form, the sequence is TGTGCCTGGGATGGTGGCCGCAACCCCAATTTCAATGAGCAGTTCTTC. The encoded protein is CAWDGGRNPNFNEQFF.